This is a list of T cell receptor beta chains from one sample in a study of OX40 agonist ivuxolimab in advanced cancers. Method: immunoSEQ multiplex PCR; TCRdb's copy keeps in-frame clones and lacks some. The sample consists of tens of thousands of clones, 91% of them appearing once. Material: CD4+ or CD8+ T cells sorted from blood, obtained in a trial of the OX40 agonist ivuxolimab. These receptors were taken from an adult with an advanced solid tumor such as melanoma, head and neck, liver or kidney cancer. Both conserved end residues are part of each CDR3. D genes are given only for firm matches. For some rows the clone size is stated as once, few or many, or as a class when expanded; others skip it.

V gene	clone size	D gene	J gene	CDR3 protein	CDR3 DNA
TRBV19	NA	NA	TRBJ1-1	CASSIGEIGTEAFF	TGTGCCAGTAGTATCGGGGAAATTGGGACTGAAGCTTTCTTT
TRBV5-1	NA	NA	TRBJ1-1	CASSLGAGLSTEAFF	TGCGCCAGCAGCTTGGGCGCAGGGTTGAGCACTGAAGCTTTCTTT
TRBV28	few	NA	TRBJ1-2	CASSPFGTNYGYTF	TGTGCCAGCAGCCCGTTTGGAACTAACTATGGCTACACCTTC
TRBV4-2	NA	TRBD1	TRBJ1-5	CASSPSTGGASDGPQHF	TGTGCCAGCAGCCCATCGACAGGGGGGGCGTCGGATGGGCCCCAGCATTTT
TRBV28	NA	NA	TRBJ2-7	CASISGYEQYF	TGTGCCAGCATTAGTGGGTACGAGCAGTACTTC
TRBV9	NA	TRBD2	TRBJ2-3	CASSVEGSPSGGGSTDTQYF	TGTGCCAGCAGCGTAGAGGGCAGCCCTAGCGGGGGGGGCAGCACAGATACGCAGTATTTT
TRBV2	NA	NA	TRBJ1-1	CASALVPTEAFF	TGTGCCAGCGCCCTGGTCCCCACTGAAGCTTTCTTT
TRBV27	once	NA	TRBJ2-1	CASSALLGSANEQFF	TGTGCCAGCAGTGCCCTTTTAGGCTCTGCCAATGAGCAGTTCTTC
TRBV5-6	NA	TRBD1	TRBJ1-5	CASSFQGGEPQHF	TGTGCCAGCAGCTTTCAAGGGGGCGAACCCCAGCATTTT
TRBV20-1	once	NA	TRBJ2-3	CSAPIQGTQYF	TGCAGTGCTCCCATACAAGGGACGCAGTATTTT
TRBV5-6	NA	NA	TRBJ1-2	CASSLANYGYTF	TGTGCCAGCAGCTTGGCTAATTATGGCTACACCTTC
TRBV6-1	NA	TRBD2	TRBJ2-1	CASSARGSGGTSSYNEQFF	TGTGCCAGCAGTGCTCGAGGGAGCGGGGGGACGAGCTCCTACAATGAGCAGTTCTTC
TRBV6-5	once	NA	TRBJ2-1	CASSYSWTSGHNEQFF	TGTGCCAGCAGTTACTCATGGACTTCGGGACACAATGAGCAGTTCTTC
TRBV6-5	NA	NA	TRBJ1-1	CASSYSSNSGNTEAFF	TGTGCCAGCAGTTACTCGAGTAATTCAGGGAACACTGAAGCTTTCTTT
TRBV4-1	NA	TRBD1	TRBJ2-7	CASSQEPWDSLGIYEQYF	TGCGCCAGCAGCCAAGAACCCTGGGACAGCCTAGGGATATACGAGCAGTACTTC
TRBV4-1	NA	TRBD2	TRBJ2-5	CASSQKPSSGGPQETQYF	TGCGCCAGCAGCCAAAAGCCCTCTAGCGGGGGACCCCAAGAGACCCAGTACTTC
TRBV9	NA	TRBD2	TRBJ2-5	CASSAAGGLIPQETQYF	TGTGCCAGCAGCGCGGCGGGGGGCCTTATTCCCCAAGAGACCCAGTACTTC
TRBV30	NA	NA	TRBJ1-3	CAWSTSTEIYF	TGTGCCTGGAGTACTTCCACAGAGATATATTTT
TRBV6-1	NA	NA	TRBJ2-1	CASSRGLRQYNEQFF	TGTGCCAGCAGTAGAGGTCTAAGGCAATACAATGAGCAGTTCTTC
TRBV11-2	NA	NA	TRBJ2-2	CASSSRTIFGELFF	TGTGCCAGCAGCTCCAGGACTATATTCGGGGAGCTGTTTTTT
TRBV6-1	NA	NA	TRBJ1-1	CASSSRLNTEAFF	TGTGCCAGCAGTTCGAGGTTGAACACTGAAGCTTTCTTT
TRBV5-1	NA	NA	TRBJ1-4	CASSLWGPGEKLFF	TGCGCCAGCAGCTTATGGGGACCTGGTGAAAAACTGTTTTTT
TRBV27	NA	NA	TRBJ1-1	CASSSIDPGEAFF	TGTGCCAGCAGTTCCATAGACCCGGGGGAAGCTTTCTTT
TRBV7-9	NA	NA	TRBJ2-3	CASSLVPDTQYF	TGTGCCAGCAGCTTAGTTCCAGATACGCAGTATTTT
TRBV4-2	NA	NA	TRBJ2-7	CASSPTMGGDYYEQYF	TGTGCCAGCAGCCCCACTATGGGCGGGGATTACTACGAGCAGTACTTC
TRBV15	NA	NA	TRBJ2-7	CATSRDLGGSYEQYF	TGTGCCACCAGCAGAGACCTGGGGGGCTCCTACGAGCAGTACTTC
TRBV27	NA	NA	TRBJ2-2	CASNPGQNTGELFF	TGTGCCAGCAATCCGGGTCAGAACACCGGGGAGCTGTTTTTT
TRBV6-6	NA	NA	TRBJ1-2	CASTQDVYGYTF	TGTGCCAGCACCCAGGACGTTTATGGCTACACCTTC
TRBV9	NA	NA	TRBJ1-2	CASSPGDSNYGYTF	TGTGCCAGCAGCCCCGGGGACTCTAACTATGGCTACACCTTC
TRBV5-5	once	TRBD1	TRBJ2-3	CASSLLQGDTDTQYF	TGTGCCAGCAGCTTGTTACAGGGGGATACAGATACGCAGTATTTT
TRBV6-1	NA	NA	TRBJ1-2	CASSEIPMGLYGYTF	TGTGCCAGCAGTGAAATCCCCATGGGCCTCTATGGCTACACCTTC
TRBV19	NA	NA	TRBJ1-1	CASSIGGAEAFF	TGTGCCAGTAGTATCGGTGGAGCTGAAGCTTTCTTT
TRBV21-1	NA	NA	TRBJ1-5	CASSKRTAFIYNQPQHF	TGTGCCAGCAGCAAACGGACAGCGTTCATCTACAATCAGCCCCAGCATTTT
TRBV30	NA	NA	TRBJ2-7	CASRRQNSYEQYF	TGTGCCTCGAGGAGACAGAACTCCTACGAGCAGTACTTC
TRBV5-6	NA	NA	TRBJ1-1	CASSFLTANTEAFF	TGTGCCAGCAGCTTTTTGACGGCGAACACTGAAGCTTTCTTT
TRBV6-6	NA	NA	TRBJ2-7	CASSYSDSYEQYF	TGTGCCAGCAGTTACTCGGACTCCTACGAGCAGTACTTC
TRBV6-5	NA	NA	TRBJ1-5	CASSPVPRGNQPQHF	TGTGCCAGCAGTCCCGTCCCCAGAGGGAATCAGCCCCAGCATTTT
TRBV29-1	once	NA	TRBJ1-2	CSVEGGAPDGYTF	TGCAGCGTAGAGGGCGGAGCTCCGGATGGCTACACCTTC
TRBV27	NA	TRBD1	TRBJ1-4	CASSLSAVRDSNEKLFF	TGTGCCAGCAGTTTATCAGCCGTCCGGGACAGTAATGAAAAACTGTTTTTT
TRBV7-9	NA	NA	TRBJ2-1	CASSLLVADLGNEQFF	TGTGCCAGCAGCCTTCTAGTAGCGGACCTGGGGAATGAGCAGTTCTTC
TRBV10-3	NA	TRBD1	TRBJ1-5	CADATGSDLDSNQPQHF	TGTGCCGATGCGACAGGGTCAGACCTCGATAGCAATCAGCCCCAGCATTTT
TRBV4-1	NA	NA	TRBJ1-2	CASSQGGHGYTF	TGCGCCAGCAGCCAAGGGGGTCATGGCTACACCTTC
TRBV5-6	NA	NA	TRBJ1-2	CASSSRSTYNYGYTF	TGTGCCAGCAGCTCCAGAAGCACATACAACTATGGCTACACCTTC
TRBV19	NA	NA	TRBJ2-1	CASGLTEGVLHNEQFF	TGTGCCAGTGGCCTAACGGAGGGGGTTCTTCACAATGAGCAGTTCTTC
TRBV5-8	NA	NA	TRBJ1-1	CASSSGGSAEAFF	TGTGCCAGCAGCTCAGGTGGGAGCGCTGAAGCTTTCTTT
TRBV6-1	NA	NA	TRBJ1-2	CASRTPDGTHYGYTF	TGTGCCAGCAGGACGCCGGACGGGACCCACTATGGCTACACCTTC
TRBV5-5	NA	TRBD1	TRBJ2-7	CASSLFGTGAYEQYF	TGTGCCAGCAGCTTGTTTGGGACAGGGGCCTACGAGCAGTACTTC
TRBV6-5	NA	NA	TRBJ2-1	CASSYFNSLDEQFF	TGTGCCAGCAGTTACTTTAACAGCCTCGATGAGCAGTTCTTC
TRBV9	NA	NA	TRBJ1-3	CASSERPASGNTIYF	TGTGCCAGCAGCGAAAGGCCGGCCTCTGGAAACACCATATATTTT
TRBV19	NA	NA	TRBJ2-1	CASRWSNEQFF	TGTGCCAGCCGGTGGAGCAATGAGCAGTTCTTC
TRBV7-9	NA	NA	TRBJ2-7	CASSLGSNEQYF	TGTGCCAGCAGCTTGGGCAGCAACGAGCAGTACTTC
TRBV11-3	NA	TRBD1	TRBJ2-2	CASSQGAGGELFF	TGTGCCAGCAGCCAGGGGGCTGGCGGGGAGCTGTTTTTT
TRBV7-9	NA	TRBD1	TRBJ2-2	CASSPGQGPTGELFF	TGTGCCAGCAGCCCGGGACAGGGACCGACCGGGGAGCTGTTTTTT
TRBV11-2	NA	NA	TRBJ2-5	CASSSYPRDPQETQYF	TGTGCCAGCAGCAGTTACCCCAGGGACCCCCAAGAGACCCAGTACTTC